Listed below are T cell receptor beta chains from one sample, sequenced in a study of control samples from healthy donors and cancer patients. Profiling relied on immunoSEQ multiplex PCR, and the TCRdb table lists in-frame clones only, not all of them. The data show some 70,000 clones, with nearly 85% seen just once and less than 20% held by the top ten. The sequenced sample was blood. Receptor source: a man aged 55-75 years in good health. CDR3s include the opening cysteine and the closing phenylalanine or tryptophan. The D gene is left open where the match is weak. Only some rows state a clone size, as once, few, many or a class for expanded clones.

J gene	clone size	V gene	D gene	CDR3 protein	CDR3 DNA
TRBJ2-2	.	TRBV27	TRBD2	CASSLFLLAGGPGTGELFF	TGTGCCAGCAGTTTATTTCTTCTAGCGGGAGGGCCCGGCACCGGGGAGCTGTTTTTT
TRBJ2-1	many	TRBV5-1	TRBD2	CASSLEGSGSSYNEQFF	TGCGCCAGCAGCTTGGAGGGCAGCGGGAGCTCCTACAATGAGCAGTTCTTC
TRBJ2-1	.	TRBV4-1	.	CASSPNNEQFF	TGCGCCAGCAGCCCCAACAATGAGCAGTTCTTC
TRBJ1-4	.	TRBV6-1	TRBD1	CASSARTGSGEKLFF	TGTGCCAGCAGTGCCCGGACAGGGTCGGGTGAAAAACTGTTTTTT
TRBJ2-3	once	TRBV4-2	.	CASRINGARADTQYF	TGTGCCAGCAGAATTAACGGGGCAAGGGCAGATACGCAGTATTTT
TRBJ2-3	.	TRBV24-1	.	CATSDLYREEDTQYF	TGTGCCACCAGTGACCTCTACAGGGAGGAAGATACGCAGTATTTT
TRBJ2-5	.	TRBV24-1	TRBD2	CATSEPDLAGQETQYF	TGTGCCACCAGTGAACCCGATCTAGCGGGCCAAGAGACCCAGTACTTC
TRBJ1-1	.	TRBV11-3	.	CASSPRGQMGEAFF	TGTGCCAGCAGCCCTCGTGGACAAATGGGGGAAGCTTTCTTT
TRBJ1-1	.	TRBV5-1	TRBD1	CASSPTTGMNTEAFF	TGCGCCAGCAGCCCTACGACAGGGATGAACACTGAAGCTTTCTTT
TRBJ2-1	.	TRBV5-1	TRBD1	CASSFGQVFNEQFF	TGCGCCAGCAGCTTTGGACAGGTATTCAATGAGCAGTTCTTC
TRBJ1-4	.	TRBV10-2	.	CASRGTRAGKTEKLFF	TGCGCCAGCAGGGGGACAAGGGCTGGGAAGACTGAAAAACTGTTTTTT
TRBJ1-2	.	TRBV6-6	TRBD1	CASSYDRVRGYTF	TGTGCCAGCAGTTACGACAGGGTGAGGGGCTACACCTTC
TRBJ1-1	.	TRBV9	.	CASSVGFHSTEAFF	TGTGCCAGCAGCGTAGGTTTCCACAGCACTGAAGCTTTCTTT
TRBJ2-2	.	TRBV6-5	.	CASSHNANTGELFF	TGTGCCAGCAGCCATAACGCGAACACCGGGGAGCTGTTTTTT